Reported below is one T cell receptor beta chain. Germline-derived CDR1 and CDR2 are MNHEY and SMNVEV (reference sequence). The CDR3 is 19 amino acids. Trimming pared 3 bases from V and 3 bases from J, leaving 24 bases between. The entry originates in a study of shared clonotypes between healthy human individuals. CD45RO negativity and positive selection for CCR7 defined naive CD8 cells, a population that excluded terminally differentiated effector memory CD45RA+ cells. Researchers ran the assay at a deep level. Libraries were prepared by immunoSEQ multiplex PCR; TCRdb keeps only in-frame clonotypes and omits some of them. The table includes about 870,000 clones, 80% to 95% detected once.

The sequence came from a man younger than 45 in good health. The sequenced sample was naive CD8+ T cells sorted from blood. This sequence joins TRBV27 and TRBJ1-5; tentative D call: TRBD1 (5 bases). CDR3 DNA: TGTGCCAGCAGTTTTTTTTTCTCCATACTCAGGGATCACAATCAGCCCCAGCATTTT. This gives the protein CASSFFFSILRDHNQPQHF.